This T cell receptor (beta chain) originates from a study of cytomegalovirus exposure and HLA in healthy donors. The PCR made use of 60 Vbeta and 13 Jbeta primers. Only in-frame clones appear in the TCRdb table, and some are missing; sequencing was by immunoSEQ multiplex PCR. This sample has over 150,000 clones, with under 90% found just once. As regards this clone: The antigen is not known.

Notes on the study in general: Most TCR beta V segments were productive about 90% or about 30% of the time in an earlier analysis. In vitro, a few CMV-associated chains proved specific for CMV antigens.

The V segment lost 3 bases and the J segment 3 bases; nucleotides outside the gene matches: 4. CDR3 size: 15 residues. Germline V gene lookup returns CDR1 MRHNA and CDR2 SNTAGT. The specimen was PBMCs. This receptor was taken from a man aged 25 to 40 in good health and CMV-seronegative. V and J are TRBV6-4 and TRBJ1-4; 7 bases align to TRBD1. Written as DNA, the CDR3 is TGTGCCAGCAGTGAACAAGGGGGCTCTAATGAAAAACTGTTTTTT. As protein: CASSEQGGSNEKLFF.